Each of the 19 T cell receptor beta chains below was sequenced from the same sample in a study of T cell therapy after organ transplantation. The protocol was immunoSEQ multiplex PCR, while the TCRdb copy is restricted to in-frame clones and leaves out a portion. Altogether 20,000 or so clones are present, around 81% being singletons, with the ten largest covering 9% to 9.5%. No cognate antigen is known for these TCRs. The sample's time point: 4-8 weeks after completion of therapy. The source was CD8+ T cells from blood, collected after autologous CMV-specific T cell therapy. Source of these receptors: a human patient who had received a solid organ transplant and had CMV disease. The T cells may come from the graft donor.

This clone has more than one count but fewer than ten. The rearrangement links TRBV27 to TRBJ1-5, with D tentatively TRBD1 (5 bases). The CDR3 has 13 residues. The V end lost 2 bases, the J end lost 5 bases, and 7 bases lay between the germline ends. CDR1 is MNHEY, CDR2 SMNVEV, per germline (reference sequence). The CDR3 sequence is CASSLRTHQPQHF. CDR3 coding DNA: TGTGCCAGCAGTTTAAGGACACATCAGCCCCAGCATTTT.

V and J are TRBV27 and TRBJ1-5, with D uncertain. Germline CDR1 and CDR2: MNHEY and SMNVEV (reference sequence). V gave up 3 bases and J gave up 4 bases, with 7 bases separating them. CDR3 length: 13 amino acids. CDR3 residues: CASSFGVNQPQHF. CDR3 nucleotides: TGTGCCAGCAGTTTCGGAGTTAATCAGCCCCAGCATTTT.

In DNA form, the CDR3 reads TGTGCCACCAGCAGAGTTAGAAGCGGGAGGGCCGTAAATGAGCAGTTCTTC. Protein sequence: CATSRVRSGRAVNEQFF. The rearrangement links TRBV15 to TRBJ2-1; 10 bases line up with TRBD2. The junction had 10 bases not matched to a gene; V was cut back by 1 base and J by 7 bases. The length of the CDR3 is 17 residues. Germline V lookup: CDR1 LNHNV, CDR2 YYDKDF (reference sequence).

V gene TRBV6-6 combines with J gene TRBJ2-2, with D possibly TRBD2 on 6 matching bases. Trimming removed 2 bases at V and 2 bases at J, with 9 bases between. This CDR3 region has 15 residues. Germline V gene data show CDR1 as MNHNY and CDR2 as SVGAGI (reference sequence). CDR3 loop: CASSYDGRNTGELFF. DNA for the CDR3: TGTGCCAGCAGTTACGACGGGAGAAACACCGGGGAGCTGTTTTTT.

The CDR3 region is CASSLLGGPLHF. The CDR3 DNA reads as TGTGCCAGCAGCTTATTGGGGGGCCCCCTCCACTTT. The J gene is TRBJ1-6, the V gene TRBV7-2, with D maybe TRBD1 (6 bases). Germline CDR1 is SGHTA and CDR2 is FQGNSA. Deletions cut 2 bases from V and 13 bases from J, with 9 bases between. CDR3 length equals 12 residues.

V gene TRBV7-2 combines with J gene TRBJ2-5; 13 bases agree with TRBD2. Germline trimming cut 1 base from V and 1 base from J; bases unmatched to any gene: 6. CDR3 length: 18 residues. CDR1 and CDR2 from the germline V gene are SGHTA and FQGNSA. DNA for the CDR3: TGTGCCAGCAGCTTAGTAGCACTAGCGGGGGGGCTCCAAGAGACCCAGTACTTC. Amino acids: CASSLVALAGGLQETQYF.

The chain uses TRBV6-5 and TRBJ1-1; D is unclear. The CDR3 loop spans 13 amino acids. Between the trimmed V and J ends, which lost 2 bases and 9 bases, there was a span of 13 bases. Germline loops: CDR1 MNHEY, CDR2 SVGAGI. CDR3: CASSYKDGLKAFF. The CDR3 DNA reads as TGTGCCAGCAGTTACAAGGACGGGTTAAAAGCTTTCTTT.

The chain combines TRBV4-1 with TRBJ2-1; 8 bases map to TRBD2. With V trimmed by 0 bases and J by 6 bases, 13 bases remained unmatched. Germline loops: CDR1 MGHRA, CDR2 YSYEKL. The CDR3 runs 18 residues. The chain's CDR3 is CASSQEGKLAGLFNEQFF. As DNA, the CDR3 is TGCGCCAGCAGCCAAGAGGGGAAGCTAGCGGGTCTCTTCAATGAGCAGTTCTTC.

This clone was seen just once. The genes are TRBV15 and TRBJ2-1, with D possibly TRBD2 on 6 matching bases. V gave up 0 bases and J gave up 11 bases, with 14 bases separating them. Germline values: CDR1 LNHNV, CDR2 YYDKDF (reference sequence). The CDR3 consists of 14 residues. The CDR3: CATSREGILAQQFF. DNA for the CDR3: TGTGCCACCAGCAGAGAAGGGATCCTAGCGCAGCAGTTCTTC.

The chain carries TRBV6-5 and TRBJ2-7; tentatively, D is TRBD2 (5 bases). The CDR3 runs 14 residues. Between the trimmed V and J ends, which lost 4 bases and 3 bases, there was a span of 13 bases. From germline, CDR1 is MNHEY and CDR2 SVGAGI. CDR3 nucleotide sequence: TGTGCCAGCAGTTTCGGGGAATCTCTCTACGAGCAGTACTTC. Its translation: CASSFGESLYEQYF.

V usage is TRBV13 and J usage is TRBJ2-6, with 7 bases aligning to TRBD1. CDR1 PRHDT and CDR2 FYEKMQ come from the germline V gene (reference sequence). There are 14 residues in the CDR3. With V trimmed by 10 bases and J by 1 base, 4 bases remained unmatched. DNA for the CDR3: TGTGCCACCCTGGGACAGTCTGGGGCCAACGTCCTGACTTTC. Amino acid sequence: CATLGQSGANVLTF.

The chain combines TRBV5-4 with TRBJ1-1, with 8 bases matching TRBD1. CDR3 length: 14 residues. Trimming took 3 bases from V and 3 from J; bases not matched to a gene: 4. The V gene's germline CDR1 is SGHNT and CDR2 YYREEE (reference sequence). The CDR3 bases are TGTGCCAGCAGCTACGGACAGGGCGACACTGAAGCTTTCTTT. Protein: CASSYGQGDTEAFF.

The J gene is TRBJ1-4, the V gene TRBV4-1, with D maybe TRBD1 (6 bases). This CDR3 has 15 residues. V was shortened by 0 bases and J by 8 bases, with 13 bases between the two germline ends. Germline values: CDR1 MGHRA, CDR2 YSYEKL. This CDR3 is CASSQDGAGEEKLFF. As DNA, the CDR3 is TGCGCCAGCAGCCAAGATGGGGCAGGGGAAGAAAAACTGTTTTTT.

The V and J genes are TRBV30 and TRBJ2-7; D is perhaps TRBD1 (8 bases). The germline V gene has CDR1 GTSNPN and CDR2 SVGIG (reference sequence). The V end lost 5 bases, the J end lost 5 bases, and 16 bases lay between the germline ends. CDR3 length: 13 residues. CDR3 sequence reads: CAWAAGQDDEQYF. The DNA for the CDR3 is TGTGCCTGGGCAGCGGGACAGGACGACGAGCAGTACTTC.

This chain connects TRBV12-5 to TRBJ1-1; D remains ambiguous. Germline V lookup: CDR1 LGHNT, CDR2 FRNRAP. Trimming took 4 bases from V and 3 from J, leaving 15 bases between them. CDR3 length equals 15 residues. The CDR3 DNA is TGTGCTAGTGGTTCCTCGACAAGGAGGGACACTGAAGCTTTCTTT. It yields the protein CASGSSTRRDTEAFF.

The chain couples TRBV5-1 to TRBJ1-1, with 9 bases identical to TRBD1. This CDR3 contains 17 residues. V lost 4 bases and J lost 0; bases outside the gene matches: 10. Germline V CDR1 and CDR2: SGHRS, YFSETQ. The CDR3 DNA follows: TGCGCCAGCAGCACCACAGGGGGCGAGTTTTTGAACACTGAAGCTTTCTTT. Protein product: CASSTTGGEFLNTEAFF.

The V call is TRBV7-7, the J call TRBJ1-3, with 10 bases matching TRBD1. Germline V gene lookup returns CDR1 SSHAT and CDR2 FNYEAQ (reference sequence). V dropped 1 base and J dropped 4; count of bases not matched to a gene: 10. The CDR3 loop spans 18 amino acids. CDR3 loop: CASSLGPGTGDEGNTIYF. The CDR3, as DNA: TGTGCCAGCAGCTTAGGTCCTGGGACAGGGGATGAAGGAAACACCATATATTTT.

The chain uses TRBV25-1 and TRBJ1-2, with 12 bases matching TRBD1. Germline CDR1 reads MGHDK; CDR2 reads SYGVNS. V trimming: 3 bases; J trimming: 7 bases; junction bases outside the gene matches: 6. The CDR3 spans 15 residues. CDR3 sequence reads: CASSEGTGGLAGYTF. The CDR3, as DNA: TGTGCCAGCAGTGAGGGGACAGGGGGCTTGGCTGGCTACACCTTC.

The rearrangement links TRBV2 to TRBJ1-4; D perhaps matches TRBD1 (6 bases). Per the germline V gene, CDR1 is SNHLY and CDR2 is FYNNEI. The V end was cut by 11 bases, the J end by 6 bases, with 22 bases between. The CDR3 totals 15 residues. The CDR3 reads CAGTTTRQGDEKLFF. DNA of the CDR3: TGTGCCGGGACAACGACTAGGCAGGGCGATGAAAAACTGTTTTTT.